The sequence of this TCR beta chain was determined in a study of T cells in Graves' hyperthyroidism and ophthalmopathy. Among the patients, aged 18 to 65, hyperthyroidism was newly diagnosed and had lasted under 2 months. The study based diagnoses on clinical symptoms, serum thyroxine and TRAb, thyroid ultrasound and orbital computed tomography. Source material for PBMCs was about 11 ml fresh peripheral blood. Study results and caveats: Most thyroid clonotypes that were expanded above 0.001 also turned up in blood.

This clonotype appeared a few times. Its antigen is undetermined. The source material, RNA transcripts, was used to amplify TCR beta CDR3 regions. The study used the HTBI primer set for a first-round RT-PCR of the TCR CDR3. Using its own MiXCR run on the multiplex PCR reads, TCRdb lists one record per CDR3 protein. The sample lists about 720,000 distinct CDR3 sequences; around 20% were seen once. CDR1 is SQVTM and CDR2 is ANQGSEA in the germline V gene. V gave up 4 bases and J gave up 2 bases; unmatched junction bases: 6. This CDR3 contains 14 residues. The sample consisted of blood. The TCR sequence derives from a woman aged 45-65 years with Graves' hyperthyroidism that later progressed to Graves' ophthalmopathy. The chain is built from TRBV29-1 and TRBJ1-2; 8 bases line up with TRBD1. DNA for the CDR3: TGCAGCGTTGTGGGCAGGGGGCTAAACTATGGCTACACCTTC. Protein: CSVVGRGLNYGYTF.